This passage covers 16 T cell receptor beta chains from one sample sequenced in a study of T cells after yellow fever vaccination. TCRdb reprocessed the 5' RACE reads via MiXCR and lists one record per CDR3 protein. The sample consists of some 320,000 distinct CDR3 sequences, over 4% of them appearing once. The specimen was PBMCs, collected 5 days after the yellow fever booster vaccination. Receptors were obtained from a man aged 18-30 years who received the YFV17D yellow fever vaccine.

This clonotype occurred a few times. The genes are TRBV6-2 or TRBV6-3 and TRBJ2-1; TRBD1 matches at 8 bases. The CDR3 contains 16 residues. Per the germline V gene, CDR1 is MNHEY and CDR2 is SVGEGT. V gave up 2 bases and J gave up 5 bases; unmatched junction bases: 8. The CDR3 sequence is CASSYHSGQVNNEQFF. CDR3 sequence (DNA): TGTGCCAGCAGTTACCATTCGGGACAGGTCAACAATGAGCAGTTCTTC.

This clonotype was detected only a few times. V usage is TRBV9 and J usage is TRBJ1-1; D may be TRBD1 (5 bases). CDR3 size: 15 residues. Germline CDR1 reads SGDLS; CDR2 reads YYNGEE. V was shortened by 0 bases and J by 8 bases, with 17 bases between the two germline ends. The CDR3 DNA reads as TGTGCCAGCAGCGTAGAAGGGGTTGGTGATTCCGAAGCTTTCTTT. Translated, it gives CASSVEGVGDSEAFF.

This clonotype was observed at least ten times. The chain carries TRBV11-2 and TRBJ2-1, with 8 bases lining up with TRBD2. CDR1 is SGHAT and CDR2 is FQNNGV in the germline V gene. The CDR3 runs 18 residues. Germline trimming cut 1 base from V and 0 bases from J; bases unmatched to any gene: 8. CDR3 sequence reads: CASSLAGGREGSYNEQFF. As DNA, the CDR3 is TGTGCCAGCAGCTTAGCGGGAGGGAGGGAAGGCTCCTACAATGAGCAGTTCTTC.

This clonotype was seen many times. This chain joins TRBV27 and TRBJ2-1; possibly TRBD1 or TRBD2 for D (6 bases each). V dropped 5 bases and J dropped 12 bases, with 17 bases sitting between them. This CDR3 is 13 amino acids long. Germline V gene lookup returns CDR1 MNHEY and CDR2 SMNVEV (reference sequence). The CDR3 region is CASSRRGAPAQFF. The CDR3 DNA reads TGTGCCAGCAGTAGAAGGGGGGCACCGGCGCAGTTCTTC.

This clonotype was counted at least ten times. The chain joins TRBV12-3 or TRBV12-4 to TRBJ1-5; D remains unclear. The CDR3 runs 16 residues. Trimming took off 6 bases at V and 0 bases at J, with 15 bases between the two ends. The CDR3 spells CASRTSTGVSNQPQHF. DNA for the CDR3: TGTGCCAGCAGAACTTCGACTGGGGTTAGCAATCAGCCCCAGCATTTT.

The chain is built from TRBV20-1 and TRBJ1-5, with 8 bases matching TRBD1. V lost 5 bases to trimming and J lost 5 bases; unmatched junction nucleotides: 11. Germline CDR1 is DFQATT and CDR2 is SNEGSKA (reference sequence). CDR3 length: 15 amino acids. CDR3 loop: CSARFRGLVHQPQHF. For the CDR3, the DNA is TGCAGTGCTCGTTTCAGGGGGCTGGTGCATCAGCCCCAGCATTTT.

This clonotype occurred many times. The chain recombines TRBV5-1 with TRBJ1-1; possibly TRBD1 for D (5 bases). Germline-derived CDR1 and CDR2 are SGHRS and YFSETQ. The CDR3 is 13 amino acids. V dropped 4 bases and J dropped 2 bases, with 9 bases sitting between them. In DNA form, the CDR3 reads TGCGCCAGCAGCCCGGACATTAACACTGAAGCTTTCTTT. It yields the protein CASSPDINTEAFF.

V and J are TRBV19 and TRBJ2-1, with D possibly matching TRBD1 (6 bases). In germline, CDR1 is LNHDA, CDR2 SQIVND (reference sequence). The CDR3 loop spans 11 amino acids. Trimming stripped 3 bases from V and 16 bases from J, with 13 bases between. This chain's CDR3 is CASSMRQGHFF. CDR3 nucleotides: TGTGCCAGTAGTATGCGGCAGGGGCATTTCTTC.

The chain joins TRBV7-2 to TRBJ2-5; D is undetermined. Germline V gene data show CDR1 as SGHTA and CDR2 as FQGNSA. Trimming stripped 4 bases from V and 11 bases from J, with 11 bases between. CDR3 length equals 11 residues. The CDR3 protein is CASSSSRRQYF. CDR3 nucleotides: TGTGCCAGCAGCTCCTCTCGAAGGCAGTACTTC.

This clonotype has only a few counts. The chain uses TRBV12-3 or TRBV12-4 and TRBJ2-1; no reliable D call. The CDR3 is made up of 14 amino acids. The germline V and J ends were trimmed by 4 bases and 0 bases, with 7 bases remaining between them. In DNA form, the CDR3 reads TGTGCCAGCAGTTCTATCCTCTCCTACAATGAGCAGTTCTTC. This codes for CASSSILSYNEQFF.

CDR3 nucleotide sequence: TGTGCCAGCAGCCCCCGGGGGGGCCTTATGACAGATACGCAGTATTTT. It codes for CASSPRGGLMTDTQYF. The chain uses TRBV7-9 and TRBJ2-3; 8 nucleotides align to TRBD2. This CDR3 is 16 amino acids long. V was pared by 5 bases and J by 3 bases, with 10 bases of the junction left unmatched. Germline CDR1 reads SEHNR; CDR2 reads FQNEAQ (reference sequence).

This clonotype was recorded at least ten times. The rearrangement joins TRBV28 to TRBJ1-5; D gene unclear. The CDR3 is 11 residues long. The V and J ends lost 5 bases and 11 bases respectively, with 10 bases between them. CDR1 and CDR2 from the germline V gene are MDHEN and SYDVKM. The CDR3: CASSPRGAQHF. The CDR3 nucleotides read TGTGCCAGCAGTCCTCGGGGAGCCCAGCATTTT.

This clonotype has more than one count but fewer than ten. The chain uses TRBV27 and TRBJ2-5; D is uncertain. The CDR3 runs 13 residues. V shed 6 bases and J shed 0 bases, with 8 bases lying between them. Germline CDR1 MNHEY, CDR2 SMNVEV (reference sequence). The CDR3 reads CASRDGDQETQYF. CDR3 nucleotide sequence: TGTGCCAGCAGAGACGGAGACCAAGAGACCCAGTACTTC.

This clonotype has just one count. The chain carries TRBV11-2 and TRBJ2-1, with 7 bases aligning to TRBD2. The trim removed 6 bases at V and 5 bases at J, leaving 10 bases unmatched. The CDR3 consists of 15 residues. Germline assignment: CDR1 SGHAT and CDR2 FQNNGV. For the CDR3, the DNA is TGTGCCAGCAGTATGTCGGCTAGCGGCAACAATGAGCAGTTCTTC. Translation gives CASSMSASGNNEQFF.

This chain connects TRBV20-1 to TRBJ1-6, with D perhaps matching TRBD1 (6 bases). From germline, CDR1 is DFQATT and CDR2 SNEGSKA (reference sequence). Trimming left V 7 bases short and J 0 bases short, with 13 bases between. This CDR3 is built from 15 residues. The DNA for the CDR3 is TGCAGTGTTGGGGGCAGGAGCTCCTATAATTCACCCCTCCACTTT. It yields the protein CSVGGRSSYNSPLHF.

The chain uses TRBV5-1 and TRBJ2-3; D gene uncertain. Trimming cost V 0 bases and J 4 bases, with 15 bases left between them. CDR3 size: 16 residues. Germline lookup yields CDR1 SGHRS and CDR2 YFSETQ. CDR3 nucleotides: TGCGCCAGCAGCTTGGCGAATCAACGCACAGCAGATACGCAGTATTTT. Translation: CASSLANQRTADTQYF.